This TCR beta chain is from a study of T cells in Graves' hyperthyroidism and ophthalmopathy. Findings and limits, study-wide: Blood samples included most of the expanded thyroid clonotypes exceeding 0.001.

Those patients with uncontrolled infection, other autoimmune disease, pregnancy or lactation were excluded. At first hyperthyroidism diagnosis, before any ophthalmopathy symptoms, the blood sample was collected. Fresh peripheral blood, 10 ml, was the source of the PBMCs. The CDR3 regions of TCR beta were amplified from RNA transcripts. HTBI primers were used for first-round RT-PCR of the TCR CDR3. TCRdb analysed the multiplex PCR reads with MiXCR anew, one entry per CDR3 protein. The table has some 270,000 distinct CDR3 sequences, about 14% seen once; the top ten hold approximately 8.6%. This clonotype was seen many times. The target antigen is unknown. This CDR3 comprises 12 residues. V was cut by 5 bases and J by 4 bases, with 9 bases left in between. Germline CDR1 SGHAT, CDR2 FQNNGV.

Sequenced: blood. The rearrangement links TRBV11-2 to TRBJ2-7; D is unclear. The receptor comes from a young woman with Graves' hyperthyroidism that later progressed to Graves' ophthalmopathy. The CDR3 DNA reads TGTGCCAGCAGCCAAGCAGGATACGAGCAGTACTTC. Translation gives CASSQAGYEQYF.